Listed here are 29 T cell receptor beta chains from one sample, sequenced in a study of cytomegalovirus exposure and HLA in healthy donors (dated by TCRdb to 2016 to 2017). Receptor amplification or capture employed the immunoSEQ multiplex PCR assay. A mixture of 60 forward primers for TCR Vbeta segments and 13 reverse primers for TCR Jbeta segments was used in the multiplex PCR. TCRdb holds this immuneACCESS table with in-frame rearrangements only. Some clones are missing; in checked studies, unresolved V genes explain under half, and the rest has no known cause. This sample comprises tens of thousands of clones, around 79% of them detected only once. The leading ten clones occupy around 1.5% of the sample. The source material was PBMCs. All receptors derive from a man aged 40-49 years in good health and CMV-seronegative.

CDR3 nucleotide sequence: TGTGCCAGCAGTTCGGGACTATACGAGCAGTACTTC. Translation: CASSSGLYEQYF. The chain employs TRBV28 and TRBJ2-7, with TRBD2 matching over 7 bases. The CDR3 length is 12 residues. V lost 4 bases and J lost 4; bases outside the gene matches: 1. The germline gives CDR1 MDHEN, CDR2 SYDVKM.

This clone was picked up one time. The chain has TRBV6-1 and TRBJ1-4; 8 bases are a match to TRBD1. The CDR3 consists of 15 residues. Germline V gene sequence: CDR1 MNHNS, CDR2 SASEGT. Trimming removed 4 bases from V and 8 bases from J; junction bases left unmatched: 9. For the CDR3, the DNA is TGTGCCAGCAGTGGGACAGGGACGCGAGCGGAAAAACTGTTTTTT. Protein product: CASSGTGTRAEKLFF.

The J gene is TRBJ1-5, the V gene TRBV28; TRBD1 might be the D (5 bases). Deletions cut 10 bases from V and 4 bases from J, with 14 bases between. CDR1 is MDHEN and CDR2 is SYDVKM in the germline V gene. The CDR3 runs to 13 residues. In DNA, the CDR3 is TGTGCCATAGGGACTCCTACTAATCAGCCCCAGCATTTT. This gives the protein CAIGTPTNQPQHF.

The rearrangement uses TRBV27 and TRBJ2-3; D is unresolved. In germline, CDR1 is MNHEY, CDR2 SMNVEV (reference sequence). The CDR3 is made up of 13 amino acids. V dropped 5 bases and J dropped 7 bases, with 13 bases sitting between them. The CDR3 sequence: CASSPTQRNTQYF. In DNA form, the CDR3 reads TGTGCCAGCAGTCCGACCCAGCGAAATACGCAGTATTTT.

Turning to this clone: Without the conserved terminal phenylalanine or tryptophan, this CDR3 likely stems from a read error. The DNA is left out, because the CDR3 cannot be placed on it with certainty; the CDR3 is given as TCRdb lists it. The V call is TRBV14, the J call TRBJ1-1; TRBD1, the table's D call, lacks a check against the DNA. The germline V gene has CDR1 SGHDN and CDR2 FVKESK. The CDR3 length is 13 residues, termini included. The CDR3 protein is CASSQVDTGWVGS.

The CDR3 spells CASSDTGYGNTIYF. The DNA of the CDR3 is TGTGCCAGCAGTGATACCGGTTATGGAAACACCATATATTTT. The chain employs TRBV25-1 and TRBJ1-3; D is unresolved. The germline V gene has CDR1 MGHDK and CDR2 SYGVNS. V lost 3 bases to trimming and J lost 3 bases, with 9 bases between them. The CDR3 runs 14 residues.

The chain carries TRBV7-2 and TRBJ2-3; 8 bases are shared with TRBD1. The length of the CDR3 is 21 residues. With 0 bases clipped from V and 2 bases from J, the junction kept 19 bases outside the gene matches. CDR1 is SGHTA and CDR2 is FQGNSA in the germline V gene. The CDR3 is CASSLARDRLRPREDTDTQYF. CDR3 DNA sequence: TGTGCCAGCAGCTTAGCCCGGGACAGGCTAAGACCCCGTGAAGACACAGATACGCAGTATTTT.

A note on this clone: An end of the junction does not agree with germline; a read error may underlie this. The chain employs TRBV7-7 and TRBJ2-7; a weak D match, TRBD1 (6 bases). Looked up from germline, CDR1 is SSHAT and CDR2 is FNYEAQ (reference sequence). CDR3 length: 13 amino acids. The CDR3 here is CASSRSRQDEQYF. The CDR3 nucleotides read TGTGCTAGCAGCCGAAGCAGACAGGATGAGCAGTACTTC.

The rearrangement links TRBV5-1 to TRBJ2-7; TRBD2 matches 9 bases. J gave up 4 bases and V 4 bases, and 9 bases lay outside the gene matches. In germline, CDR1 is SGHRS, CDR2 YFSETQ. The CDR3 is made up of 15 amino acids. The CDR3 nucleotides read TGCGCCAGCAGCCCGTTAGCGGGAGCTCGGTACGAGCAGTACTTC. It yields the protein CASSPLAGARYEQYF.

The rearrangement joins TRBV7-2 to TRBJ2-3; 13 bases map to TRBD2. The CDR3 length is 16 residues. CDR1 is SGHTA and CDR2 is FQGNSA in the germline V gene. With V trimmed by 5 bases and J by 6 bases, 8 bases remained unmatched. CDR3 loop: CASSRRTSGSFDTQYF. CDR3 DNA: TGTGCCAGCAGCCGAAGGACTAGCGGGAGTTTTGATACGCAGTATTTT. The variable domain in full, completed from reference TRBV7-2 and TRBJ2-3, reads GAGVSQSPSNKVTEKGKDVELRCDPISGHTALYWYRQSLGQGLEFLIYFQGNSAPDKSGLPSDRFSAERTGGSVSTLTIQRTQQEDSAVYLCASSRRTSGSFDTQYFGPGTRLTVL.

This chain links TRBV9 with TRBJ2-2, with 11 bases aligning to TRBD1. The CDR3 totals 17 residues. V was clipped by 4 bases and J by 4 bases; unmatched bases: 9. CDR1 is SGDLS and CDR2 is YYNGEE in the germline V gene. CDR3 sequence: CASSSRTGGLGTGELFF. The DNA of the CDR3 is TGTGCCAGCAGCTCGAGGACAGGGGGCCTGGGCACCGGGGAGCTGTTTTTT.

The chain is built from TRBV6-5 and TRBJ1-2, with unresolved D. Germline loops: CDR1 MNHEY, CDR2 SVGAGI. The CDR3 spans 12 residues. V lost 8 bases and J lost 0, with 7 bases in between. As DNA, the CDR3 is TGTGCCAGCGGAACAGCTAACTATGGCTACACCTTC. Translation gives CASGTANYGYTF.

The chain has TRBV5-1 and TRBJ1-1; 8 bases are a match to TRBD1. Germline lookup yields CDR1 SGHRS and CDR2 YFSETQ. The CDR3 covers 15 residues. Germline trimming cut 2 bases from V and 5 bases from J; bases unmatched to any gene: 8. The CDR3 DNA reads as TGCGCCAGCAGCTTCCAGGGGGCGCTTGAAACTGAAGCTTTCTTT. Translated, it gives CASSFQGALETEAFF.

This clone showed up just once. The chain links TRBV28 to TRBJ1-4; D call uncertain. The CDR3 loop spans 14 amino acids. The V end was cut by 7 bases, the J end by 0 bases, with 9 bases between. Germline V CDR1 and CDR2: MDHEN, SYDVKM. The CDR3 sequence is CASIAEATNEKLFF. CDR3 in DNA: TGTGCCAGCATCGCAGAAGCAACTAATGAAAAACTGTTTTTT. Drawing the rest from reference TRBV28 and TRBJ1-4, the complete variable domain is DVKVTQSSRYLVKRTGEKVFLECVQDMDHENMFWYRQDPGLGLRLIYFSYDVKMKEKGDIPEGYSVSREKKERFSLILESASTNQTSMYLCASIAEATNEKLFFGSGTQLSVL.

This rearrangement joins TRBV27 to TRBJ2-1, with TRBD2 matching 9 bases. Germline V lookup: CDR1 MNHEY, CDR2 SMNVEV (reference sequence). CDR3 length equals 15 residues. V lost 3 bases to trimming and J lost 2 bases; unmatched junction nucleotides: 2. CDR3 nucleotide sequence: TGTGCCAGCAGTTTTAGCGGGGGAACCTACAATGAGCAGTTCTTC. Protein: CASSFSGGTYNEQFF.

This clone was found once. The CDR3 loop is CASSEFWLGTGGSTDTQYF. The CDR3 DNA follows: TGTGCCAGCAGTGAATTTTGGCTGGGGACAGGGGGGTCCACAGATACGCAGTATTTT. V usage is TRBV6-1 and J usage is TRBJ2-3, with TRBD1 matching over 11 bases. The CDR3 covers 19 residues. V lost 2 bases, J lost 2 bases, and 12 bases stayed unmatched. The V gene's germline CDR1 is MNHNS and CDR2 SASEGT.

This clone was detected only a few times. The rearrangement uses TRBV11-2 and TRBJ2-1, with a tentative D call TRBD2 (6 bases). CDR1 is SGHAT, CDR2 FQNNGV, per germline. The CDR3 has 14 amino acids. V shed 2 bases and J shed 2 bases, with 7 bases lying between them. This CDR3 is CASSLTGAYNEQFF. As DNA, the CDR3 is TGTGCCAGCAGCTTAACGGGGGCCTACAATGAGCAGTTCTTC. Complete variable domain (other parts from reference TRBV11-2 and TRBJ2-1): EAGVAQSPRYKIIEKRQSVAFWCNPISGHATLYWYQQILGQGPKLLIQFQNNGVVDDSQLPKDRFSAERLKGVDSTLKIQPAKLEDSAVYLCASSLTGAYNEQFFGPGTRLTVL.

This clone was observed once. The chain joins TRBV2 to TRBJ2-7, with 7 bases aligning to TRBD1. Germline CDR1 SNHLY, CDR2 FYNNEI. V shed 8 bases and J 2 bases; nucleotides not matched to a gene: 0. CDR3 size: 11 residues. The DNA for the CDR3 is TGTGCCAGCGGACAGGCCTACGAGCAGTACTTC. Encoded protein: CASGQAYEQYF.

This clone was counted once. The chain combines TRBV30 with TRBJ1-4; TRBD1 agrees at 7 bases. The CDR3 length is 13 residues. Germline V gene sequence: CDR1 GTSNPN, CDR2 SVGIG (reference sequence). V was clipped by 5 bases and J by 3 bases; unmatched bases: 3. The CDR3 sequence is CAWGQGANEKLFF. The CDR3 nucleotides read TGTGCCTGGGGGCAGGGGGCTAATGAAAAACTGTTTTTT.

This clone turned up a few times. This chain uses TRBV6-1 with TRBJ1-5; tentatively, D is TRBD1 (6 bases). CDR1 and CDR2 (germline): MNHNS, SASEGT. The CDR3 is made up of 14 amino acids. V lost 11 bases to trimming and J lost 3 bases, with 17 bases between them. The CDR3 bases are TGTGCCGGGGGGAGGGGGGGCTCCAATCAGCCCCAGCATTTT. It translates to CAGGRGGSNQPQHF.

This clone has only a few counts. V usage is TRBV10-3 and J usage is TRBJ1-3; D is undetermined. The CDR3 is 13 amino acids. Germline CDR1 reads ENHRY; CDR2 reads SYGVKD. V lost 4 bases, J lost 4 bases, and 8 bases lay in between. CDR3 in amino acids: CAISGTQGNTIYF. CDR3 sequence (DNA): TGTGCCATCAGTGGGACTCAGGGAAACACCATATATTTT.

This clone was counted once. CDR3 DNA: TGTGCCAGTTCGACAGCGATCGGCTATGGCTACACCTTC. It specifies CASSTAIGYGYTF. The chain joins TRBV6-5 to TRBJ1-2, with a weak D call TRBD1 (5 bases). Germline V gene sequence: CDR1 MNHEY, CDR2 SVGAGI. V shed 9 bases and J shed 4 bases, with 15 bases lying between them. This CDR3 is built from 13 residues.

This clone was counted a single time. The chain couples TRBV7-6 to TRBJ2-5; TRBD1 might be the D (5 bases). V was clipped by 2 bases and J by 4 bases, with 11 bases between them. Germline V gene data show CDR1 as SGHVS and CDR2 as FNYEAQ. CDR3 size: 14 residues. The CDR3 DNA follows: TGTGCCAGCAGCTTAACGGCAGGGCTAGAGACCCAGTACTTC. Protein sequence: CASSLTAGLETQYF.

V and J are TRBV29-1 and TRBJ2-7; D perhaps matches TRBD1 (5 bases). CDR3 length: 16 residues. V was clipped by 5 bases and J by 2 bases, with 22 bases between them. Per the germline V gene, CDR1 is SQVTM and CDR2 is ANQGSEA. The CDR3 nucleotides are TGCAGCGTTCTATCCCCAGGGCCGGAAGGAACCTACGAGCAGTACTTC. As protein: CSVLSPGPEGTYEQYF.

This chain joins TRBV5-1 and TRBJ2-5, with 9 bases fitting TRBD2. Germline trimming cut 5 bases from V and 2 bases from J; bases unmatched to any gene: 7. The CDR3 sequence is 15 residues long. CDR1 and CDR2 from the germline V gene are SGHRS and YFSETQ. The CDR3 sequence is CASRPGLAEQETQYF. Written as DNA, the CDR3 is TGCGCCAGCAGACCGGGACTAGCAGAACAAGAGACCCAGTACTTC.

This clone came up a few times. The gene calls are TRBV7-8 and TRBJ2-2; weak D call: TRBD2 (6 bases). Germline V gene sequence: CDR1 SGHVS, CDR2 FQNEAQ. The CDR3 extends over 16 amino acids. The V end was cut by 1 base, the J end by 4 bases, with 13 bases between. CDR3 protein: CASSLGTGGVTGELFF. CDR3 in DNA: TGTGCCAGCAGCTTAGGGACCGGCGGGGTCACCGGGGAGCTGTTTTTT.

V gene TRBV4-1 combines with J gene TRBJ2-2; TRBD1 might be the D (5 bases). The V gene's germline CDR1 is MGHRA and CDR2 YSYEKL. V lost 1 base to trimming and J lost 5 bases, with 11 bases between them. The CDR3 spans 15 residues. The chain's CDR3 is CASSQGGKGTGELFF. CDR3 coding DNA: TGCGCCAGCAGCCAAGGGGGCAAGGGAACCGGGGAGCTGTTTTTT.

The chain employs TRBV11-1 and TRBJ2-1, with 8 positions matching TRBD2. Germline assignment: CDR1 SGHAT and CDR2 FQDESV (reference sequence). Trimming took 6 bases from V and 3 from J; bases not matched to a gene: 10. The CDR3 has 16 amino acids. The DNA for the CDR3 is TGTGCCAGCAGTTATTTACTAGCGGCAGTCTACAATGAGCAGTTCTTC. Protein: CASSYLLAAVYNEQFF.

This chain connects TRBV5-6 to TRBJ1-1; maybe TRBD1 (6 bases). The germline V and J ends were trimmed by 4 bases and 3 bases, with 16 bases remaining between them. The germline V gene has CDR1 SGHDT and CDR2 YYEEEE. This CDR3 is 15 amino acids long. CDR3 nucleotide sequence: TGTGCCAGCAGCCCTGACAGGACTCCGGACACTGAAGCTTTCTTT. It encodes CASSPDRTPDTEAFF.